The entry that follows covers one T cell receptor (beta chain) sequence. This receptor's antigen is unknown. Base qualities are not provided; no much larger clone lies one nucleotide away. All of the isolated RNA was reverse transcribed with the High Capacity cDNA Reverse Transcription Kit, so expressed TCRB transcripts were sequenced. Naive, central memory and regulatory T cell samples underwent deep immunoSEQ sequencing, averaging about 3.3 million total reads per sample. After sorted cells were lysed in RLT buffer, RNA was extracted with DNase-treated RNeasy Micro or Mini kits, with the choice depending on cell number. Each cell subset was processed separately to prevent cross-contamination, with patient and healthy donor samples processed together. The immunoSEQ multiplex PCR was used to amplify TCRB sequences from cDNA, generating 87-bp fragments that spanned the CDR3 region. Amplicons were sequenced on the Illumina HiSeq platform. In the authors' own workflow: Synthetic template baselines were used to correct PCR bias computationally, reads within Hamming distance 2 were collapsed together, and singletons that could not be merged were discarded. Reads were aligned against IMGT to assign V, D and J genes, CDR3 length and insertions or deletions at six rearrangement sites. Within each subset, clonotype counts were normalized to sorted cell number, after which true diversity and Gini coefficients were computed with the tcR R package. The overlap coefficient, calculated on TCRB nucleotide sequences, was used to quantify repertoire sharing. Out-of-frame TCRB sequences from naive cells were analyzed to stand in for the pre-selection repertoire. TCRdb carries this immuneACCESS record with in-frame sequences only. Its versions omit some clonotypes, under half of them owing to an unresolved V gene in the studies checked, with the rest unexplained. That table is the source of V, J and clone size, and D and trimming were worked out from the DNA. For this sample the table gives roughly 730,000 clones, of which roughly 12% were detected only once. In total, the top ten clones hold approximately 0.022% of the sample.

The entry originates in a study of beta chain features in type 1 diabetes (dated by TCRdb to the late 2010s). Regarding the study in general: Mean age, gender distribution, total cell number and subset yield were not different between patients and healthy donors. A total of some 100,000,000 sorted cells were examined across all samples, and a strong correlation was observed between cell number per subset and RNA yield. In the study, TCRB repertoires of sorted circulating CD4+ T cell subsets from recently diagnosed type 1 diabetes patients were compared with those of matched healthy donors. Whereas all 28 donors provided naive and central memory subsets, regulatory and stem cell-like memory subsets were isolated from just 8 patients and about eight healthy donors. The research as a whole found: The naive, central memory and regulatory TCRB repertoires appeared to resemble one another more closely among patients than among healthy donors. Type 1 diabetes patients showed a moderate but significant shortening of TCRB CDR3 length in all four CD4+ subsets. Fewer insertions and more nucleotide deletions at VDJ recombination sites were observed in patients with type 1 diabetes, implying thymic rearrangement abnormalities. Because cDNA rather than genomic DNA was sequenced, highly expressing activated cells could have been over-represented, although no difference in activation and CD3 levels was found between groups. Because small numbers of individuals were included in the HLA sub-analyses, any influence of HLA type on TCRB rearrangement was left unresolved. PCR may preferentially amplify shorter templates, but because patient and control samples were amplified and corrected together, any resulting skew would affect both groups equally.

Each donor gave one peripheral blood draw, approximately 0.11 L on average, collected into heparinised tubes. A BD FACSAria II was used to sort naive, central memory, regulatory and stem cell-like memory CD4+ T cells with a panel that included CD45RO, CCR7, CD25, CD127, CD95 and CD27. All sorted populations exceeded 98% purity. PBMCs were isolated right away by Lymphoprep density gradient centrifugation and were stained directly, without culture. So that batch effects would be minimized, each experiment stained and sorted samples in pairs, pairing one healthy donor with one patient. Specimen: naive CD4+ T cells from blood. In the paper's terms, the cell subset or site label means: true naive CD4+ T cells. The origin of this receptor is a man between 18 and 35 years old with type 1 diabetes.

The DNA sequence is TGTGCCACCAGCAGAGGGGGAACAGGTGGTAGGGAGACCCAGTACTTC. It codes for CATSRGGTGGRETQYF. This sequence uses TRBV15 and TRBJ2-5; TRBD1 is possibly the D segment (5 matching bases). V is shortened by 1 base, J by 5 bases, and the region joining them spans 17 bases. There are 16 amino acids in the CDR3, from cysteine to phenylalanine inclusive. The read is trimmed to its CDR3 DNA, 48 bases read in frame from base 1. For CDR1 and CDR2, the germline V gene (reference sequence) lists LNHNV and YYDKDF.